This T cell receptor (beta chain) was documented in a study of tumor-infiltrating lymphocytes in oesophageal squamous cell carcinoma. The CDR3 sequence is 15 residues long. Germline V gene lookup returns CDR1 MNHNS and CDR2 SASEGT. This clonotype was seen only a few times. Each CDR3 protein is one row after TCRdb ran MiXCR on the PCR reads. The sample yields under 15,000 distinct CDR3 sequences, approximately 50% seen once. The origin of this receptor is a female donor with esophageal squamous cell carcinoma. The chain carries TRBV6-1 and TRBJ2-7; the D call may be TRBD1 or TRBD2 (5 bases each). With the DNA end fitting TRBJ2-1 better, the J assignment may be wrong. The specimen sequenced was esophageal tumor tissue. CDR3 protein: CASSYPGRSYNEQFF. For the CDR3, the DNA is TGTGCCAGCAGTTACCCGGGACGCTCCTACAATGAGCAGTTCTTC.